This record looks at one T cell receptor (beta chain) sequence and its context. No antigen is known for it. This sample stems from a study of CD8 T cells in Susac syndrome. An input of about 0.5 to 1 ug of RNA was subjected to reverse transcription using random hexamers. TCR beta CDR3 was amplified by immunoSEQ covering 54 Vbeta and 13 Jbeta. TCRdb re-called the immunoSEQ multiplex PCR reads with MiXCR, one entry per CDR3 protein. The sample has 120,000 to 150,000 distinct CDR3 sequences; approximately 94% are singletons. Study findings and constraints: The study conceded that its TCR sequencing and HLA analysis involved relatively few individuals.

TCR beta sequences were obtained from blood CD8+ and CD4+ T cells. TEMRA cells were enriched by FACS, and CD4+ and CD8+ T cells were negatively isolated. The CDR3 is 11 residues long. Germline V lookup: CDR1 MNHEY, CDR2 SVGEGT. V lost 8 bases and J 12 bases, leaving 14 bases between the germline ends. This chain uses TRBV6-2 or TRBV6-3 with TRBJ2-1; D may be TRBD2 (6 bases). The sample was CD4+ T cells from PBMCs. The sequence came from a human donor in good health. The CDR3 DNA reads TGTGCCAGCTGGGCGGGGCAGGCGCAGTTCTTC. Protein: CASWAGQAQFF.